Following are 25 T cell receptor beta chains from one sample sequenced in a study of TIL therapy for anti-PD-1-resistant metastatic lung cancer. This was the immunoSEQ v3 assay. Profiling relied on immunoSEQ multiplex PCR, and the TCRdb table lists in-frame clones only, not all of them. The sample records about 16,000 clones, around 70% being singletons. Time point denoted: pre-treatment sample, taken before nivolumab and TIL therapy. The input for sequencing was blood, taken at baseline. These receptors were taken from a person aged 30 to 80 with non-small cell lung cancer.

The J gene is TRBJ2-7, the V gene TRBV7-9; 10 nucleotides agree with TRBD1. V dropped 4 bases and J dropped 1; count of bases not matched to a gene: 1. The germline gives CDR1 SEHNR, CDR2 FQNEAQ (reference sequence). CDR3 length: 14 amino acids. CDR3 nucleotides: TGTGCCAGCAGCTGGGGACAGGGGTCCTACGAGCAGTACTTC. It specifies CASSWGQGSYEQYF.

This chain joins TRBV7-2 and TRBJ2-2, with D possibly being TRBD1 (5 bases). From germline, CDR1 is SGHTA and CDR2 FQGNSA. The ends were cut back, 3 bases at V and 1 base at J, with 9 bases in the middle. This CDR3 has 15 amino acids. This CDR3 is CASSFWTKNTGELFF. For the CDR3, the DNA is TGTGCCAGCAGCTTTTGGACAAAGAACACCGGGGAGCTGTTTTTT.

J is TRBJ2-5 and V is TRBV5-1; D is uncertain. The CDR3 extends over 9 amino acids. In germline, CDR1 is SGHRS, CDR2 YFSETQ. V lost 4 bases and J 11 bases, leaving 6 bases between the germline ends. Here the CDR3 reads CASSRQQYF. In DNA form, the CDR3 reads TGCGCCAGCAGCCGCCAGCAGTACTTC. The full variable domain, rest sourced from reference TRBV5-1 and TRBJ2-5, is KAGVTQTPRYLIKTRGQQVTLSCSPISGHRSVSWYQQTPGQGLQFLFEYFSETQRNKGNFPGRFSGRQFSNSRSEMNVSTLELGDSALYLCASSRQQYFGPGTRLLVL.

The DNA for the CDR3 is TGTGCCAGCAGTTTCAAGGACAGCGAGGGAAACACCATATATTTT. It yields the protein CASSFKDSEGNTIYF. The chain has TRBV6-6 and TRBJ1-3, with D perhaps TRBD1 (6 bases). CDR3 size: 15 residues. CDR1 and CDR2 (germline): MNHNY, SVGAGI (reference sequence). Trimming removed 4 bases at V and 4 bases at J, with 14 bases between.

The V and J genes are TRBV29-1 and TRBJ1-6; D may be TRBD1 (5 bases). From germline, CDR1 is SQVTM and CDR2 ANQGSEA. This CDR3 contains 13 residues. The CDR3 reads CRTPGTTQLPLHF. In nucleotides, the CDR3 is TGCCGGACTCCCGGGACCACACAGTTACCCCTCCACTTT.

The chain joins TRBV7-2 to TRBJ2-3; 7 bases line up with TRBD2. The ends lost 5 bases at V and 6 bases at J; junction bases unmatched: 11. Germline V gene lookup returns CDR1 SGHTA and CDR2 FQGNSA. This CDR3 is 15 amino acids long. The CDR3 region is CASSIGGLGFDTQYF. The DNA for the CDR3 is TGTGCCAGCAGCATCGGGGGGTTGGGGTTCGATACGCAGTATTTT.

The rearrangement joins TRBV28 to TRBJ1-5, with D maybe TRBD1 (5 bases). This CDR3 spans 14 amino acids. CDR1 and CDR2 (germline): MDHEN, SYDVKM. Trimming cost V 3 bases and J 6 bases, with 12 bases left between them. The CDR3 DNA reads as TGTGCCAGCAGTTTGACCTTCAGGGTTCAGCCCCAGCATTTT. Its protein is CASSLTFRVQPQHF.

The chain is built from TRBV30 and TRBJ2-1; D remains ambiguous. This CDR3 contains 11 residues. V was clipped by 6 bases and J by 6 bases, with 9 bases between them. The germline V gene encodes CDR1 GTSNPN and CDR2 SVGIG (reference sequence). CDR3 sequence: CACSRVNEQFF. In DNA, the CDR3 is TGTGCCTGCTCTAGAGTCAATGAGCAGTTCTTC. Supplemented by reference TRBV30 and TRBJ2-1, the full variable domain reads SQTIHQWPATLVQPVGSPLSLECTVEGTSNPNLYWYRQAAGRGLQLLFYSVGIGQISSEVPQNLSASRPQDRQFILSSKKLLLSDSGFYLCACSRVNEQFFGPGTRLTVL.

The CDR3 protein is CASSLGPLNTEAFF. The CDR3 DNA is TGTGCCAGCAGCCTAGGGCCTTTGAACACTGAAGCTTTCTTT. The chain uses TRBV7-2 and TRBJ1-1; no clear D gene. The CDR3 totals 14 residues. Trimming cost V 5 bases and J 0 bases, with 10 bases left between them. Looked up from germline, CDR1 is SGHTA and CDR2 is FQGNSA.

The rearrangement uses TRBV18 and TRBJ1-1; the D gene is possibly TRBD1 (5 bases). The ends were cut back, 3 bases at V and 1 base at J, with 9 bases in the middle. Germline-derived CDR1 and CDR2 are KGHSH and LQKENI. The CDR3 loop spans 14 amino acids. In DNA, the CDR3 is TGTGCCAGCTCACCCGGGACGGCGAACACTGAAGCTTTCTTT. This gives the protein CASSPGTANTEAFF.

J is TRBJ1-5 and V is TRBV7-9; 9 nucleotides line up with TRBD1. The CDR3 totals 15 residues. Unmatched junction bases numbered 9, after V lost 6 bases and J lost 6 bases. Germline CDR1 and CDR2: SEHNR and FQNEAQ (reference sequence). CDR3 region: CASSWGQGVGQPQHF. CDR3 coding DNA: TGTGCCAGCAGTTGGGGACAGGGAGTAGGTCAGCCCCAGCATTTT. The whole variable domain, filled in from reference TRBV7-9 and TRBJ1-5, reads DTGVSQNPRHKITKRGQNVTFRCDPISEHNRLYWYRQTLGQGPEFLTYFQNEAQLEKSRLLSDRFSAERPKGSFSTLEIQRTEQGDSAMYLCASSWGQGVGQPQHFGDGTRLSIL.

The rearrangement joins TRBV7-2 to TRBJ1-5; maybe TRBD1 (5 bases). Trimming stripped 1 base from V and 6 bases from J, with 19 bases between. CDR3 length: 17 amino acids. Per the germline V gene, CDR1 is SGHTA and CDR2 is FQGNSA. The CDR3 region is CASSLVDGTAKAQPQHF. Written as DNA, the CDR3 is TGTGCCAGCAGCTTAGTGGACGGGACGGCGAAGGCTCAGCCCCAGCATTTT.

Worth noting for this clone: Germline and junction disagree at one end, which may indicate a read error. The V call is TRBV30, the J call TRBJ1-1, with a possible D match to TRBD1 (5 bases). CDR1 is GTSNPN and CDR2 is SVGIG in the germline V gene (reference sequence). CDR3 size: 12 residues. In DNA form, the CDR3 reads TGTGCCTGGAGTGGGGGCCACACGGAAGCTTTCTTT. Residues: CAWSGGHTEAFF.

The CDR3 here is CASSPGQGLSPDTQYF. The CDR3 nucleotides read TGTGCCAGCAGCCCCGGACAGGGTTTAAGTCCAGATACGCAGTATTTT. The V and J genes are TRBV7-2 and TRBJ2-3, with 8 positions matching TRBD1. Germline CDR1 SGHTA, CDR2 FQGNSA. The V gene end was trimmed by 5 bases and the J gene end by 4 bases; junction bases not matched to a gene: 11. This CDR3 region has 16 residues.

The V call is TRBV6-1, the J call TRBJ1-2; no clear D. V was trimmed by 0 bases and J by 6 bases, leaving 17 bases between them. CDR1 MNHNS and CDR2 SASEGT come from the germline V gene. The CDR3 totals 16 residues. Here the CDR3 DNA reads TGTGCCAGCAGTGAAGCGAGGCAGCGCCGGGCGGATGGCTACACCTTC. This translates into CASSEARQRRADGYTF.

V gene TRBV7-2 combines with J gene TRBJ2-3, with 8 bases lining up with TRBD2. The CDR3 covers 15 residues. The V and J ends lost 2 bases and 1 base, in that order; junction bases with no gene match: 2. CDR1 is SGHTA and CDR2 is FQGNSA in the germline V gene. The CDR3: CASSLPAGGTDTQYF. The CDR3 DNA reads TGTGCCAGCAGCTTACCAGCGGGGGGCACAGATACGCAGTATTTT.

This CDR3 is CASREASRTVYGYTF. The CDR3 region has the DNA TGCGCCAGCAGGGAAGCAAGTCGGACAGTCTATGGCTACACCTTC. The chain uses TRBV4-1 and TRBJ1-2; D possibly corresponds to TRBD1 (6 bases). V lost 6 bases, J lost 4 bases, and 18 bases lay in between. Germline values: CDR1 MGHRA, CDR2 YSYEKL. The CDR3 contains 15 residues.

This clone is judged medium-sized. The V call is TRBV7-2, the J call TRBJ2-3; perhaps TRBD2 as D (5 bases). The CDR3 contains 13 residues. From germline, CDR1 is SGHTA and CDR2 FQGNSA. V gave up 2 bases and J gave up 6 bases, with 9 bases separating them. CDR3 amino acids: CASSLKGADTQYF. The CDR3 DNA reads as TGTGCCAGCAGCTTAAAGGGAGCGGATACGCAGTATTTT.

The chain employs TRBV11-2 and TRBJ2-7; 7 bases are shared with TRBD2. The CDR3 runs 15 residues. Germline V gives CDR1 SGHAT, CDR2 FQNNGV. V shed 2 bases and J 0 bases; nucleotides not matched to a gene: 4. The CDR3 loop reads CASSLSLALSYEQYF. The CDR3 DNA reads TGTGCCAGCAGCTTATCACTAGCGCTCTCCTACGAGCAGTACTTC.

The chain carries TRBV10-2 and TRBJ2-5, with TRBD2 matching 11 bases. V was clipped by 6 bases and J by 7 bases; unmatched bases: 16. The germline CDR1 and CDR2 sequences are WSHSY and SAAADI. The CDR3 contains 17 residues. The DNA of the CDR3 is TGCGCCAGCAGGGAGACCTCGGGACTAGCGGACAGTAGGACCCAGTACTTC. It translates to CASRETSGLADSRTQYF.

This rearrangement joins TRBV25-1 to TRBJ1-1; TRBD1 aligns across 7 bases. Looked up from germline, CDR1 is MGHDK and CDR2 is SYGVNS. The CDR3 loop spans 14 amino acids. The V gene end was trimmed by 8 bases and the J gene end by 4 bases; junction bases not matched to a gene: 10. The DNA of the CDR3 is TGTGCCAGCTCTCCACAGGGGAGGGGCACTGAAGCTTTCTTT. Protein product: CASSPQGRGTEAFF.

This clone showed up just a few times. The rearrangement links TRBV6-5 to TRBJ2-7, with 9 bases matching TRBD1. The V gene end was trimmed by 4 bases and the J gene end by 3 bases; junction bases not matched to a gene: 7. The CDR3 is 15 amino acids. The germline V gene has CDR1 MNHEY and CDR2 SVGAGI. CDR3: CASSSPGQGVYEQYF. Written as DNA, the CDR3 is TGTGCCAGCAGTTCACCGGGACAGGGAGTCTACGAGCAGTACTTC.

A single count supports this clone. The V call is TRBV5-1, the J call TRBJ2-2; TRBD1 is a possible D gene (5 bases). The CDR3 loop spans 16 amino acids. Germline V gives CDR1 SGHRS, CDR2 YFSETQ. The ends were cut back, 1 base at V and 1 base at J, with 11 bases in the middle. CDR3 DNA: TGCGCCAGCAGCTTGTATATGGGGCGGAACACCGGGGAGCTGTTTTTT. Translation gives CASSLYMGRNTGELFF.

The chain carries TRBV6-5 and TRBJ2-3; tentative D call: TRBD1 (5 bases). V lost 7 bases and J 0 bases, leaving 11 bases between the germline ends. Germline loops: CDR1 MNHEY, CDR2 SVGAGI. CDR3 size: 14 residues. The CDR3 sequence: CASTPGASTDTQYF. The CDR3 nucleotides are TGTGCCAGCACTCCTGGGGCGAGCACAGATACGCAGTATTTT.

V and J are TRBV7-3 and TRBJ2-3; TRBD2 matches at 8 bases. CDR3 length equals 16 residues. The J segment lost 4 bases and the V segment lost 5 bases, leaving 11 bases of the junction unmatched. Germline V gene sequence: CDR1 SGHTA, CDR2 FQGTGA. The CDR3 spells CASSPTSVILPDTQYF. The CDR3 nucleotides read TGTGCCAGCAGCCCGACTAGCGTTATCCTCCCAGATACGCAGTATTTT.